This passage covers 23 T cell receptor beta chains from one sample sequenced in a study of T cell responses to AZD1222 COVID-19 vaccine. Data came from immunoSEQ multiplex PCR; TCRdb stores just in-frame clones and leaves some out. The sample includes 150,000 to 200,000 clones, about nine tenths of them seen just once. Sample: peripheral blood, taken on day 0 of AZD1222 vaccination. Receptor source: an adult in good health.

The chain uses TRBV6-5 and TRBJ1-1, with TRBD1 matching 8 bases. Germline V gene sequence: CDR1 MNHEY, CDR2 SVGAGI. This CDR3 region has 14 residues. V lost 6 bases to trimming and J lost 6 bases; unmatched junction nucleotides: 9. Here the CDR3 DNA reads TGTGCCAGCAGGCTACAGGGGGGAGGCGCTGAAGCTTTCTTT. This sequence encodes CASRLQGGGAEAFF.

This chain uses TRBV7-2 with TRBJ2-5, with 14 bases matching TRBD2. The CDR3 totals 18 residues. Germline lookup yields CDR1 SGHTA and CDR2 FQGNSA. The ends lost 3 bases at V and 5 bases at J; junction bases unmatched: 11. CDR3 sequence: CASSFPGLAGDKGETQYF. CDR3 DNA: TGTGCCAGCAGCTTTCCGGGACTAGCGGGGGATAAGGGTGAGACCCAGTACTTC.

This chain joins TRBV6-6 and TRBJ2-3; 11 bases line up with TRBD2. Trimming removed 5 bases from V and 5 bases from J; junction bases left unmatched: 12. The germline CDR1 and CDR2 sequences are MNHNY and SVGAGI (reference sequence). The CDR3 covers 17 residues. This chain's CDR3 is CASSPRGSGGAVDTQYF. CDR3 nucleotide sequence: TGTGCCAGCAGTCCGCGGGGTAGCGGGGGGGCGGTAGATACGCAGTATTTT.

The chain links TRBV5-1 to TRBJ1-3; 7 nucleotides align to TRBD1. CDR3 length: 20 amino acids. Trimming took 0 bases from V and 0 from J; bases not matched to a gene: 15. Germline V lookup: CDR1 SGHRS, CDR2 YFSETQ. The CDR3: CASSLDTGVTLPSSGNTIYF. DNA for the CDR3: TGCGCCAGCAGCTTGGACACAGGGGTGACCCTTCCAAGCTCTGGAAACACCATATATTTT.

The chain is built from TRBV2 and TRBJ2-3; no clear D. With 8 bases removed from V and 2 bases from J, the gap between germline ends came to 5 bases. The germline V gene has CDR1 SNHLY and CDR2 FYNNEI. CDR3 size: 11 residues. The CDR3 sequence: CASGITDTQYF. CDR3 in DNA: TGTGCCAGCGGAATCACAGATACGCAGTATTTT.

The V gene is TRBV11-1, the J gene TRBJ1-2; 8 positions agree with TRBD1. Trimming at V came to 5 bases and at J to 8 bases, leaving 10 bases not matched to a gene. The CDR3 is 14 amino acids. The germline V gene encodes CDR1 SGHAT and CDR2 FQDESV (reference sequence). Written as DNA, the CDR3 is TGTGCCAGCAGCCCGCCGGCAGGGGGCGGGGGCTACACCTTC. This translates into CASSPPAGGGGYTF.

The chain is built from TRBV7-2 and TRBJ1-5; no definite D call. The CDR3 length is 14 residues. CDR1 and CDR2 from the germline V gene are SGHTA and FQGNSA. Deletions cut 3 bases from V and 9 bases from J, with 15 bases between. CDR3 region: CASSFFWEGRPQHF. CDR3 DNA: TGTGCCAGCAGCTTTTTTTGGGAAGGTAGGCCCCAGCATTTT.

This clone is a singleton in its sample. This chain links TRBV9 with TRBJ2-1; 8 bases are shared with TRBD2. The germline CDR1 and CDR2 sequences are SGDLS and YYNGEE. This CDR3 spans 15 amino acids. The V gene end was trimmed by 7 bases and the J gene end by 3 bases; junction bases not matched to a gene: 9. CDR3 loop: CASEIGGAYYNEQFF. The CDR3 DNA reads TGTGCCAGCGAGATCGGGGGGGCCTACTACAATGAGCAGTTCTTC.

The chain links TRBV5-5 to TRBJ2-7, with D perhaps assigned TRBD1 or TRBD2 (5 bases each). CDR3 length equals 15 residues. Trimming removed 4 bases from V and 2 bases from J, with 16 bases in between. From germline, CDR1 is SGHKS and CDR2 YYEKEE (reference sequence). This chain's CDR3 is CASSPGQGLTYEQYF. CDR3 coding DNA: TGTGCCAGCAGCCCGGGGCAGGGCCTGACCTACGAGCAGTACTTC.

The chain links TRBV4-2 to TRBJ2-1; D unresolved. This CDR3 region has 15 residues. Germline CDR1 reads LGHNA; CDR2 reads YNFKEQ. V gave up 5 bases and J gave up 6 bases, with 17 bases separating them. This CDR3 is CASSLTGIGGNEQFF. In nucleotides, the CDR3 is TGTGCCAGCAGCTTGACGGGTATAGGTGGCAATGAGCAGTTCTTC.

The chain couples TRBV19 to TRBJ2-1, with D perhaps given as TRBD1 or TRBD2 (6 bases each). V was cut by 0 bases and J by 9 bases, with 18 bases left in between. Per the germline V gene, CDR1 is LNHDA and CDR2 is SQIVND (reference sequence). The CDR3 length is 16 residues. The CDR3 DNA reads TGTGCCAGTAGTATAGATCGTGGGGGCGGGGATCGTGAGCAGTTCTTC. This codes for CASSIDRGGGDREQFF. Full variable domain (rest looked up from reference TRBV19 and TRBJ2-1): DGGITQSPKYLFRKEGQNVTLSCEQNLNHDAMYWYRQDPGQGLRLIYYSQIVNDFQKGDIAEGYSVSREKKESFPLTVTSAQKNPTAFYLCASSIDRGGGDREQFFGPGTRLTVL.

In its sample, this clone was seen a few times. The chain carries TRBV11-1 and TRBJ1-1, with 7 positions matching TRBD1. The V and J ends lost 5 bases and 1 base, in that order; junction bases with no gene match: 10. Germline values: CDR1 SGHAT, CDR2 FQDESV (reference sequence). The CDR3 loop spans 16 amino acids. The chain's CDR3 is CASSPIQGERNTEAFF. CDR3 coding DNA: TGTGCCAGCAGCCCCATCCAGGGGGAGCGGAACACTGAAGCTTTCTTT.

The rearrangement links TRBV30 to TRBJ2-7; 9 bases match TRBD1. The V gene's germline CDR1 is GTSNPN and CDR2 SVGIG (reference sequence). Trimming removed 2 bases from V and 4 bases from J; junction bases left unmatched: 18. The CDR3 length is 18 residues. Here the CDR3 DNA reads TGTGCCTGGAGTCCCACCCTTCCCGGGACAGGGAGAAGTTACGAGCAGTACTTC. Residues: CAWSPTLPGTGRSYEQYF.

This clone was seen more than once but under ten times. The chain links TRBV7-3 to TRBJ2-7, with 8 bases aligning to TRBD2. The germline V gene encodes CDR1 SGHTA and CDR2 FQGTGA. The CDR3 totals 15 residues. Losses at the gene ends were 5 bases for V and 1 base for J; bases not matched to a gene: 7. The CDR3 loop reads CASSLQRGSSYEQYF. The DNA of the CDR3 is TGTGCCAGCAGCCTCCAGCGGGGGTCGTCCTACGAGCAGTACTTC.

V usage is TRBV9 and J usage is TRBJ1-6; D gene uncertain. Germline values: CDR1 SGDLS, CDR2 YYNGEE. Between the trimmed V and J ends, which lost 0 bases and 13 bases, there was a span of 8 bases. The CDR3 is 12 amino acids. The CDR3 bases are TGTGCCAGCAGCGTAGGGACTCCTCCCCTCCACTTT. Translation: CASSVGTPPLHF. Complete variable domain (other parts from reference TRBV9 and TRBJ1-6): DSGVTQTPKHLITATGQRVTLRCSPRSGDLSVYWYQQSLDQGLQFLIQYYNGEERAKGNILERFSAQQFPDLHSELNLSSLELGDSALYFCASSVGTPPLHFGNGTRLTVT.

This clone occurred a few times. The CDR3 region is CASSFSGDEQYF. The CDR3 bases are TGTGCCAGCAGTTTTAGCGGGGACGAGCAGTACTTC. The chain carries TRBV12-3 or TRBV12-4 and TRBJ2-7; 8 bases are shared with TRBD2. With V trimmed by 3 bases and J by 5 bases, 0 bases remained unmatched. CDR3 size: 12 residues.

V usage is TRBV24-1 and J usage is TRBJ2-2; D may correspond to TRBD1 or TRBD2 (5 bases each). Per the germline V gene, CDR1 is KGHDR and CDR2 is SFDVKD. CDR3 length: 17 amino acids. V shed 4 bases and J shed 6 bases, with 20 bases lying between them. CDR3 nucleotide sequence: TGTGCCACCAGTGAGGCTCCGGGACGCCCCAGCGCCGGGGAGCTGTTTTTT. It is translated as CATSEAPGRPSAGELFF.

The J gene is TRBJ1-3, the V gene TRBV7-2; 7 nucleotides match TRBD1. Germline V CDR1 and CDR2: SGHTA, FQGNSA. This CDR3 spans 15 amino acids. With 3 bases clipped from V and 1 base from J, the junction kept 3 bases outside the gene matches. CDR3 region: CASSFMTGSGNTIYF. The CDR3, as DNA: TGTGCCAGCAGCTTCATGACAGGGTCTGGAAACACCATATATTTT.

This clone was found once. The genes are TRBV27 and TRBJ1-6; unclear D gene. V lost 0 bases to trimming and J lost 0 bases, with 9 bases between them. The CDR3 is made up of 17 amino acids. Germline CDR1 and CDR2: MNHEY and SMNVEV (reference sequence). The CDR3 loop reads CASSLSNSPSYNSPLHF. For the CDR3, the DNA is TGTGCCAGCAGTTTATCGAACAGTCCCTCCTATAATTCACCCCTCCACTTT.

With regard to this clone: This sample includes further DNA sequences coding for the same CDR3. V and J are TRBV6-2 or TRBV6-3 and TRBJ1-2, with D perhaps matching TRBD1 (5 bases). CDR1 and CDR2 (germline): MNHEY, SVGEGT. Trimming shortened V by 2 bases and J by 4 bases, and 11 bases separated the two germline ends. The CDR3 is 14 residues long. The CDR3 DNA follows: TGTGCCAGCAGTTACGCCGGGACGGCCTATGGCTACACCTTC. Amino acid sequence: CASSYAGTAYGYTF.

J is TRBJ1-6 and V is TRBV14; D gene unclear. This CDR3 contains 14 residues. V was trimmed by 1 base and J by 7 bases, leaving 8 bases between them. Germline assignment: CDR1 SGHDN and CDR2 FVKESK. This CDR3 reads CASSQGPVNSPLHF. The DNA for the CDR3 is TGTGCCAGCAGCCAAGGACCAGTCAATTCACCCCTCCACTTT.

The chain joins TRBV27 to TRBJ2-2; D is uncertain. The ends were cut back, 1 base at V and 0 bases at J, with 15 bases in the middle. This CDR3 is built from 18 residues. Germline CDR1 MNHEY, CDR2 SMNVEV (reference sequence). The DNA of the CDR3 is TGTGCCAGCAGTTTATACCCACCGGATGGGGCGAACACCGGGGAGCTGTTTTTT. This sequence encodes CASSLYPPDGANTGELFF.

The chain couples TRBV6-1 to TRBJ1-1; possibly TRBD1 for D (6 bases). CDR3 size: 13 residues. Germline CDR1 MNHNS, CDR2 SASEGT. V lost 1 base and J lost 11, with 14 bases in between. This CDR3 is CASSEEFYREAFF. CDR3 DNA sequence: TGTGCCAGCAGTGAAGAATTTTACAGGGAGGCTTTCTTT.